These 18 T cell receptor beta chains share one sample of origin, sequenced in a study of T-cell memory formation after mild COVID-19. TCRdb reanalysed the 5' RACE reads using MiXCR and keeps one entry per CDR3 protein. In the table there are 150,000 to 200,000 distinct CDR3 sequences, approximately 14% of which are singletons. What was sequenced was PBMCs or a T cell subset sorted from them (not recorded which). Receptor source: an adult woman who had mild COVID-19 (a few samples of this study predate the infection). Cell type and time point are not known.

The rearrangement links TRBV18 to TRBJ2-5, with TRBD2 as a possible D gene (6 bases). Deletions cut 1 base from V and 5 bases from J, with 14 bases between. CDR3 length: 15 residues. The germline CDR1 and CDR2 sequences are KGHSH and LQKENI. The CDR3, as DNA: TGTGCCAGCTCACCACTAAATAGCGGAAGGGAGACCCAGTACTTC. Its protein product is CASSPLNSGRETQYF. The variable domain in full, with the rest retrieved from reference TRBV18 and TRBJ2-5, is NAGVMQNPRHLVRRRGQEARLRCSPMKGHSHVYWYRQLPEEGLKFMVYLQKENIIDESGMPKERFSAEFPKEGPSILRIQQVVRGDSAAYFCASSPLNSGRETQYFGPGTRLLVL.

The table lists this clonotype with a few counts. V and J are TRBV5-1 and TRBJ2-2, with TRBD1 as a possible D gene (5 bases). Trimming stripped 4 bases from V and 0 bases from J, with 10 bases between. Germline CDR1 is SGHRS and CDR2 is YFSETQ. This CDR3 region has 15 residues. CDR3: CASSPGNTNTGELFF. The CDR3 coding sequence is TGCGCCAGCAGCCCAGGGAATACGAACACCGGGGAGCTGTTTTTT.

The table lists this clonotype with a few counts. J is TRBJ1-2 and V is TRBV2; D is uncertain. This CDR3 region has 12 residues. Germline assignment: CDR1 SNHLY and CDR2 FYNNEI. V was pared by 2 bases and J by 7 bases, with 8 bases between. The CDR3, as DNA: TGTGCCAGCAGTGAATTAGGTCCTGGCTACACCTTC. As protein: CASSELGPGYTF.

V and J are TRBV7-7 and TRBJ2-5, with TRBD2 matching 9 bases. Trimming at V came to 2 bases and at J to 3 bases, leaving 7 bases not matched to a gene. CDR3 size: 16 residues. CDR1 and CDR2 from the germline V gene are SSHAT and FNYEAQ (reference sequence). The chain's CDR3 is CASSLRRGGPKETQYF. In DNA, the CDR3 is TGTGCCAGCAGCTTACGGCGGGGGGGCCCGAAAGAGACCCAGTACTTC.

There are a few counts of this clonotype. The V and J genes are TRBV7-2 and TRBJ2-7; D may correspond to TRBD1 or TRBD2 (6 bases each). Trimming took 5 bases from V and 6 from J, leaving 17 bases between them. The CDR3 has 14 residues. Germline CDR1 reads SGHTA; CDR2 reads FQGNSA. The DNA of the CDR3 is TGTGCCAGCAGCCCTGGAGGGGGTCGGGCCGAGCAGTACTTC. Translated, it gives CASSPGGGRAEQYF.

This clonotype was detected a few times. The chain uses TRBV11-2 and TRBJ2-7; 8 bases match TRBD2. CDR1 is SGHAT and CDR2 is FQNNGV in the germline V gene. CDR3 length: 16 amino acids. With V trimmed by 0 bases and J by 2 bases, 6 bases remained unmatched. The CDR3, as DNA: TGTGCCAGCAGCTTAGAGTCCGCGGGAGGAGCCTACGAGCAGTACTTC. This codes for CASSLESAGGAYEQYF.

This chain connects TRBV7-7 to TRBJ2-7; the D is unclear. Trimming removed 5 bases at V and 12 bases at J, with 14 bases between. The V gene's germline CDR1 is SSHAT and CDR2 FNYEAQ (reference sequence). The CDR3 extends over 11 amino acids. The CDR3 region has the DNA TGTGCCAGCAGCCTGGCGGATAATTCGTACTTC. As protein: CASSLADNSYF.

The chain employs TRBV28 and TRBJ2-5; D remains unclear. Looked up from germline, CDR1 is MDHEN and CDR2 is SYDVKM. The V end lost 3 bases, the J end lost 2 bases, and 13 bases lay between the germline ends. The length of the CDR3 is 15 residues. Here the CDR3 reads CASSFGPPVQETQYF. The CDR3 DNA reads as TGTGCCAGCAGTTTCGGTCCTCCGGTTCAAGAGACCCAGTACTTC.

The CDR3 spells CASSLTSGGSYNEQFF. CDR3 in DNA: TGTGCCAGCAGCTTGACTAGCGGGGGGTCCTACAATGAGCAGTTCTTC. This rearrangement joins TRBV5-6 to TRBJ2-1; 12 bases match TRBD2. The CDR3 is 16 amino acids. Per the germline V gene, CDR1 is SGHDT and CDR2 is YYEEEE. V was clipped by 1 base and J by 1 base; unmatched bases: 0.

This chain joins TRBV7-9 and TRBJ2-5; possibly TRBD2 for D (5 bases). CDR3 size: 15 residues. Looked up from germline, CDR1 is SEHNR and CDR2 is FQNEAQ (reference sequence). V was shortened by 4 bases and J by 5 bases, with 17 bases between the two germline ends. CDR3 in amino acids: CASSSGSTSLETQYF. DNA of the CDR3: TGTGCCAGCAGCTCGGGAAGCACTTCGCTCGAGACCCAGTACTTC. The entire variable domain, with the rest obtained from reference TRBV7-9 and TRBJ2-5, is as follows: DTGVSQNPRHKITKRGQNVTFRCDPISEHNRLYWYRQTLGQGPEFLTYFQNEAQLEKSRLLSDRFSAERPKGSFSTLEIQRTEQGDSAMYLCASSSGSTSLETQYFGPGTRLLVL.

Here the CDR3 DNA reads TGCGCCAGCAGCTTGGGGGTAGCGGACAATGAGCAGTTCTTC. This encodes CASSLGVADNEQFF. The rearrangement links TRBV5-1 to TRBJ2-1, with a tentative D call TRBD2 (6 bases). The ends were cut back, 0 bases at V and 5 bases at J, with 9 bases in the middle. Germline lookup yields CDR1 SGHRS and CDR2 YFSETQ. This CDR3 contains 14 residues. Full variable domain (remainder filled in from reference TRBV5-1 and TRBJ2-1): KAGVTQTPRYLIKTRGQQVTLSCSPISGHRSVSWYQQTPGQGLQFLFEYFSETQRNKGNFPGRFSGRQFSNSRSEMNVSTLELGDSALYLCASSLGVADNEQFFGPGTRLTVL.

This clonotype appeared a few times. The chain employs TRBV20-1 and TRBJ1-2, with TRBD1 matching 9 bases. Unmatched junction bases numbered 10, after V lost 1 base and J lost 7 bases. CDR1 and CDR2 (germline): DFQATT, SNEGSKA (reference sequence). The CDR3 has 15 residues. CDR3: CSARAPGQGVGGYTF. CDR3 in DNA: TGCAGTGCTAGAGCTCCGGGACAGGGAGTTGGTGGCTACACCTTC.

There are many counts of this clonotype. The chain uses TRBV5-1 and TRBJ2-1; no reliable D call. The germline V gene encodes CDR1 SGHRS and CDR2 YFSETQ. The CDR3 is made up of 13 amino acids. V gave up 7 bases and J gave up 5 bases, with 13 bases separating them. CDR3 in amino acids: CASSLGYDNEQFF. The CDR3 DNA is TGCGCCAGCTCCCTTGGCTACGACAATGAGCAGTTCTTC.

In its sample, this clonotype was seen a few times. This chain connects TRBV11-2 to TRBJ2-3; tentative D call: TRBD2 (5 bases). The ends were cut back, 0 bases at V and 7 bases at J, with 11 bases in the middle. Looked up from germline, CDR1 is SGHAT and CDR2 is FQNNGV. The CDR3 is 14 amino acids. The CDR3, as DNA: TGTGCCAGCAGCTTAGAACTAGTCATGTATACGCAGTATTTT. It translates to CASSLELVMYTQYF.

This clonotype was found a few times. The chain's CDR3 is CASSPEPGAYEQYF. The CDR3 DNA sequence: TGTGCCAGCAGTCCCGAGCCAGGGGCCTACGAGCAGTACTTC. J is TRBJ2-7 and V is TRBV3-1; tentative D call: TRBD1 (6 bases). Germline-derived CDR1 and CDR2 are LGHDT and YNNKEL (reference sequence). The length of the CDR3 is 14 residues. The ends were cut back, 6 bases at V and 2 bases at J, with 14 bases in the middle.

This clonotype was recorded a few times. This chain links TRBV30 with TRBJ2-3; D gene uncertain. V was clipped by 2 bases and J by 3 bases, with 6 bases between them. Per the germline V gene, CDR1 is GTSNPN and CDR2 is SVGIG (reference sequence). CDR3 length: 12 residues. CDR3 nucleotides: TGTGCCTGGAGTTTCTTGACAGATACGCAGTATTTT. It encodes CAWSFLTDTQYF.

The sample holds a few counts of this clonotype. The chain carries TRBV27 and TRBJ1-2, with 9 bases aligning to TRBD1. With 1 base clipped from V and 3 bases from J, the junction kept 9 bases outside the gene matches. Germline lookup yields CDR1 MNHEY and CDR2 SMNVEV (reference sequence). The CDR3 has 17 residues. The CDR3 nucleotides are TGTGCCAGCAGTTTATATCTCAGGACAGGGGACGACTATGGCTACACCTTC. Amino acid sequence: CASSLYLRTGDDYGYTF.

This clonotype has ten or more counts. The chain is built from TRBV7-9 and TRBJ1-2, with D possibly TRBD1 on 5 matching bases. The CDR3 spans 15 residues. Germline V gives CDR1 SEHNR, CDR2 FQNEAQ (reference sequence). Trimming removed 0 bases at V and 3 bases at J, with 11 bases between. The CDR3 is CASSLAATEHYGYTF. The CDR3 coding sequence is TGTGCCAGCAGCTTAGCGGCGACAGAACACTATGGCTACACCTTC. Filled out from reference TRBV7-9 and TRBJ1-2, the complete variable domain reads DTGVSQNPRHKITKRGQNVTFRCDPISEHNRLYWYRQTLGQGPEFLTYFQNEAQLEKSRLLSDRFSAERPKGSFSTLEIQRTEQGDSAMYLCASSLAATEHYGYTFGSGTRLTVV.